This passage covers 6 T cell receptor beta chains from one sample sequenced in a study of cytomegalovirus exposure and HLA in healthy donors. Vbeta (60) and Jbeta (13) primers were used in the PCR. The protocol was immunoSEQ multiplex PCR, while the TCRdb copy is restricted to in-frame clones and leaves out a portion. Among 85,000 to 120,000 clones listed, 50% to 70% were seen once. Sequencing input: PBMCs. These receptors were taken from a human donor in good health.

The V call is TRBV4-1, the J call TRBJ2-1, with 8 bases fitting TRBD2. The trim removed 1 base at V and 4 bases at J, leaving 3 bases unmatched. The length of the CDR3 is 15 residues. Germline V gives CDR1 MGHRA, CDR2 YSYEKL. Here the CDR3 DNA reads TGCGCCAGCAGCCAAGGACTAGCGATGTACAATGAGCAGTTCTTC. Encoded protein: CASSQGLAMYNEQFF.

The V gene is TRBV6-6, the J gene TRBJ2-1; 7 bases are a match to TRBD1. The CDR3 length is 14 residues. Trimming took 2 bases from V and 10 from J; bases not matched to a gene: 8. Germline loops: CDR1 MNHNY, CDR2 SVGAGI (reference sequence). For the CDR3, the DNA is TGTGCCAGCAGTTACACGAGTGACAGGGACGAGCAGTTCTTC. It specifies CASSYTSDRDEQFF.

This clone was seen a few times. The rearrangement joins TRBV6-1 to TRBJ1-1; no clear D gene. The CDR3 spans 14 residues. V was trimmed by 4 bases and J by 1 base, leaving 10 bases between them. In germline, CDR1 is MNHNS, CDR2 SASEGT. The CDR3: CASSADFQNTEAFF. The CDR3 DNA is TGTGCCAGCAGTGCCGACTTCCAGAACACTGAAGCTTTCTTT.

This clone was detected only a few times. V gene TRBV5-1 combines with J gene TRBJ2-1, with 10 bases identical to TRBD2. V shed 6 bases and J 9 bases; nucleotides not matched to a gene: 6. The germline CDR1 and CDR2 sequences are SGHRS and YFSETQ. CDR3 length: 13 amino acids. The CDR3 is CASKLAGFGEQFF. CDR3 nucleotides: TGCGCCAGCAAACTAGCGGGATTTGGTGAGCAGTTCTTC.

This chain joins TRBV30 and TRBJ2-1; 9 bases align to TRBD2. This CDR3 has 14 amino acids. With 0 bases clipped from V and 4 bases from J, the junction kept 1 base outside the gene matches. Germline V gene lookup returns CDR1 GTSNPN and CDR2 SVGIG (reference sequence). The CDR3 region is CAWSVLAGYNEQFF. The CDR3 DNA follows: TGTGCCTGGAGTGTCCTAGCGGGGTACAATGAGCAGTTCTTC.

The rearrangement links TRBV5-5 to TRBJ2-7; a weak D match, TRBD2 (6 bases). The CDR3 is 13 amino acids. Per germline, CDR1 SGHKS and CDR2 YYEKEE (reference sequence). The germline V and J ends were trimmed by 4 bases and 4 bases, with 12 bases remaining between them. The CDR3 DNA follows: TGTGCCAGCAGCCCCCGGAGGGAGTACGAGCAGTACTTC. Protein sequence: CASSPRREYEQYF. The whole variable domain, filled in from reference TRBV5-5 and TRBJ2-7, reads DAGVTQSPTHLIKTRGQQVTLRCSPISGHKSVSWYQQVLGQGPQFIFQYYEKEERGRGNFPDRFSARQFPNYSSELNVNALLLGDSALYLCASSPRREYEQYFGPGTRLTVT.